One and the same sample provided the 9 T cell receptor beta chains below, sequenced in a study of T-cell reconstitution after alpha-beta-depleted transplantation in children (TCRdb year 2016). Libraries were built with PCR. Sequenced on an Illumina HiSeq 2500. To normalize quantification of the TCRbeta repertoire, the TCR libraries were built with molecular barcoding that relied on unique molecular identifiers. TCRdb cleaned the public reads at Q25 with fastp, built clones with MiXCR and kept in-frame beta chains. Each CDR3 protein appears once, grouped with its most common genes and DNA. The sample records approximately 230,000 distinct CDR3 sequences, about 25% of which are singletons. Roughly 2.6% of the sample is in the top ten clones. The treatment or condition label of this sample denotes: allogeneic hematopoietic cell transplantation with graft depleted of TCRalphabeta T cells and CD19 B cells.

The sequencing used PBMCs, collected before TCRalphabeta/CD19-depleted stem cell transplant. These receptors were collected from a girl aged 2 to 9 with Fanconi anemia, due to receive a stem cell transplant.

This clonotype showed up many times. The chain carries TRBV12-3 or TRBV12-4 and TRBJ2-2, with 10 bases fitting TRBD2. After removal of 2 bases from V and 6 bases from J, the junction contained 6 bases not matched to a gene. The CDR3 consists of 16 residues. The CDR3 DNA reads as TGTGCCAGCAGTTTATACCTAGCGGGAGCGTCCGGGGAGCTGTTTTTT. Translated, it gives CASSLYLAGASGELFF.

This clonotype has only a few counts. Because the CDR3 is missing its conserved closing phenylalanine or tryptophan, this is likely a read error. The genes are TRBV12-3 or TRBV12-4 and TRBJ1-1, with D possibly TRBD1 on 5 matching bases. V was pared by 4 bases and J by 6 bases, with 12 bases between. The CDR3 consists of 13 residues. The DNA for the CDR3 is TGTGCCAGCAGTTCCGGGACCCGGGCTGAAGCTTTCCTT. Translated, it gives CASSSGTRAEAFL.

This clonotype has at least ten counts. The gene calls are TRBV29-1 and TRBJ2-5; no definite D call. The germline gives CDR1 SQVTM, CDR2 ANQGSEA. The CDR3 runs to 13 residues. Deletions cut 4 bases from V and 4 bases from J, with 13 bases between. Here the CDR3 reads CSVVVRIAETQYF. CDR3 bases: TGCAGCGTTGTAGTCAGGATCGCAGAGACCCAGTACTTC.

This chain uses TRBV19 with TRBJ2-7; TRBD2 matches at 10 bases. The V gene's germline CDR1 is LNHDA and CDR2 SQIVND (reference sequence). V gave up 10 bases and J gave up 4 bases; unmatched junction bases: 16. The CDR3 has 16 residues. CDR3 nucleotide sequence: TGTGCCACTAAACCCGACCCCCTAGCGGGAGTATACGAGCAGTACTTC. This codes for CATKPDPLAGVYEQYF.

This chain joins TRBV25-1 and TRBJ1-2; no clear D. V was clipped by 0 bases and J by 2 bases, with 7 bases between them. The germline CDR1 and CDR2 sequences are MGHDK and SYGVNS. The CDR3 is 14 residues long. CDR3 residues: CASSEYRQNYGYTF. The CDR3 DNA reads TGTGCCAGCAGTGAATATAGACAAAACTATGGCTACACCTTC.

At least ten counts were recorded for this clonotype. The chain carries TRBV6-6 and TRBJ2-7, with 8 positions matching TRBD2. Germline CDR1 is MNHNY and CDR2 is SVGAGI (reference sequence). Unmatched junction bases numbered 30, after V lost 7 bases and J lost 4 bases. The length of the CDR3 is 21 residues. CDR3 sequence reads: CASTPTGLRASGSRGVYEQYF. In DNA, the CDR3 is TGTGCCAGCACCCCGACAGGTTTAAGAGCTAGCGGGTCCCGGGGGGTATACGAGCAGTACTTC.

This clonotype was observed at least ten times. The chain joins TRBV20-1 to TRBJ2-7; no clear D. In germline, CDR1 is DFQATT, CDR2 SNEGSKA (reference sequence). Between the trimmed V and J ends, which lost 0 bases and 4 bases, there was a span of 10 bases. The length of the CDR3 is 13 residues. This chain's CDR3 is CSAREPPFYEQYF. CDR3 in DNA: TGCAGTGCTAGAGAGCCACCGTTTTACGAGCAGTACTTC.

Only one count was recorded for this clonotype. The chain recombines TRBV9 with TRBJ2-2, with 9 bases identical to TRBD2. Germline loops: CDR1 SGDLS, CDR2 YYNGEE. V trimming: 5 bases; J trimming: 3 bases; junction bases outside the gene matches: 5. There are 15 residues in the CDR3. The CDR3 reads CASSEGTSYTGELFF. The CDR3 bases are TGTGCCAGCAGTGAAGGGACTAGCTACACCGGGGAGCTGTTTTTT.

On this clonotype itself: A single base separates this from a much larger clone, so it may be a read error. V is TRBV11-2 and J is TRBJ1-2; D gene ambiguous. Germline V gene lookup returns CDR1 SGHAT and CDR2 FQNNGV. This CDR3 comprises 16 residues. CDR3 bases: TGTGCCAGCAACTTAGAGGCCCTACACTCTAACTATGGCTACACCTTC. This sequence encodes CASNLEALHSNYGYTF.